The 18 T cell receptor beta chains below were found in one sample sequenced in a study of T cell responses to AZD1222 COVID-19 vaccine (dated by TCRdb to about 2021). Sample time point, as interpreted from the label and publication: baseline before first vaccination. Library preparation was by the immunoSEQ multiplex PCR assay. The source is immuneACCESS, and TCRdb retained only in-frame sequences with V and J called. Part of the clones is not carried over; for the studies checked, unresolved V genes explain less than half of this, and the remainder is unexplained. In all, the sample holds about 120,000 clones, and about 88% of those were seen once. 2.4% of the sample is held by the ten biggest clonotypes. Sequenced here: peripheral blood, sampled on day 0 of AZD1222 vaccination. The source is an adult in good health.

The chain is built from TRBV28 and TRBJ1-1, with D possibly matching TRBD1 (5 bases). V was trimmed by 10 bases and J by 1 base, leaving 10 bases between them. This CDR3 spans 12 amino acids. Germline V gene lookup returns CDR1 MDHEN and CDR2 SYDVKM. The CDR3 coding sequence is TGTGCCATCGCGGGGCCGAACACTGAAGCTTTCTTT. This sequence encodes CAIAGPNTEAFF.

The V gene is TRBV19, the J gene TRBJ2-7, with a possible D match to TRBD2 (6 bases). CDR3 size: 15 residues. Trimming cost V 3 bases and J 2 bases, with 14 bases left between them. Germline CDR1 LNHDA, CDR2 SQIVND (reference sequence). CDR3 in amino acids: CASSIDPGGAYEQYF. CDR3 bases: TGTGCCAGTAGTATTGATCCAGGAGGGGCCTACGAGCAGTACTTC.

The chain joins TRBV11-2 to TRBJ1-6, with 12 bases matching TRBD1. The CDR3 consists of 16 residues. CDR1 and CDR2 from the germline V gene are SGHAT and FQNNGV. The junction had 6 bases not matched to a gene; V was cut back by 2 bases and J by 10 bases. This CDR3 is CASSLSGQGAESPLHF. CDR3 bases: TGTGCCAGCAGCTTATCGGGACAGGGGGCGGAATCACCCCTCCACTTT.

The rearrangement uses TRBV5-1 and TRBJ2-5; TRBD2 agrees at 14 bases. The CDR3 length is 16 residues. Germline loops: CDR1 SGHRS, CDR2 YFSETQ. V shed 1 base, J shed 5 bases, and the junction held 4 bases outside the gene matches. The CDR3 loop reads CASSLTGTSGSETQYF. For the CDR3, the DNA is TGCGCCAGCAGCTTGACGGGGACTAGCGGGAGTGAGACCCAGTACTTC.

V and J are TRBV30 and TRBJ1-1; TRBD1 is a possible D gene (5 bases). The CDR3 has 13 amino acids. Germline V lookup: CDR1 GTSNPN, CDR2 SVGIG (reference sequence). CDR3: CAKDLGLGTEAFF. The CDR3 DNA reads as TGTGCGAAGGATTTGGGGCTGGGAACTGAAGCTTTCTTT.

The gene calls are TRBV6-1 and TRBJ1-5; D gene uncertain. CDR3 length: 14 residues. Germline values: CDR1 MNHNS, CDR2 SASEGT. V was trimmed by 1 base and J by 6 bases, leaving 10 bases between them. The CDR3 DNA follows: TGTGCCAGCAGTGAAGGGCAGGCCGGTCAGCCCCAGCATTTT. Translated, it gives CASSEGQAGQPQHF.

This clone was seen once. V is TRBV27 and J is TRBJ1-6; the D gene is possibly TRBD1 (5 bases). V was trimmed by 4 bases and J by 0 bases, leaving 7 bases between them. Germline V gene data show CDR1 as MNHEY and CDR2 as SMNVEV (reference sequence). The CDR3 runs to 15 residues. CDR3 nucleotides: TGTGCCAGCAGTTCAGGGAGCTCCTATAATTCACCCCTCCACTTT. Translation: CASSSGSSYNSPLHF.

The chain recombines TRBV2 with TRBJ2-3; D may be TRBD2 (6 bases). The CDR3 spans 15 residues. Trimming shortened V by 6 bases and J by 0 bases, and 13 bases separated the two germline ends. Germline V gene data show CDR1 as SNHLY and CDR2 as FYNNEI. This CDR3 reads CASSGGMGSTDTQYF. CDR3 bases: TGTGCCAGCAGCGGCGGGATGGGGAGCACAGATACGCAGTATTTT.

This rearrangement joins TRBV30 to TRBJ2-7, with TRBD2 matching 14 bases. The CDR3 loop spans 14 amino acids. CDR1 and CDR2 from the germline V gene are GTSNPN and SVGIG (reference sequence). The J segment lost 9 bases and the V segment lost 1 base, leaving 5 bases of the junction unmatched. The CDR3 DNA follows: TGTGCCTGGAGTGAGGGACTAGCGGGAGAGCGGCAGTACTTC. Its translation is CAWSEGLAGERQYF. Variable domain in full (rest from reference TRBV30 and TRBJ2-7): SQTIHQWPATLVQPVGSPLSLECTVEGTSNPNLYWYRQAAGRGLQLLFYSVGIGQISSEVPQNLSASRPQDRQFILSSKKLLLSDSGFYLCAWSEGLAGERQYFGPGTRLTVT.

In this sample, this clone turned up a few times. J is TRBJ2-1 and V is TRBV4-1; D ambiguous. The germline CDR1 and CDR2 sequences are MGHRA and YSYEKL. V lost 4 bases and J lost 5, with 12 bases in between. This CDR3 has 14 amino acids. DNA of the CDR3: TGCGCCAGCAGCCCGTTGCGGAGCCACAATGAGCAGTTCTTC. Amino acid sequence: CASSPLRSHNEQFF.

This clone was detected a few times. The chain uses TRBV20-1 and TRBJ1-1; weak D call: TRBD1 (5 bases). The germline V gene has CDR1 DFQATT and CDR2 SNEGSKA (reference sequence). V lost 3 bases to trimming and J lost 2 bases, with 13 bases between them. The CDR3 loop spans 14 amino acids. CDR3 in amino acids: CSASQGSLNTEAFF. CDR3 in DNA: TGCAGTGCTAGTCAGGGAAGTTTAAACACTGAAGCTTTCTTT.

The chain recombines TRBV28 with TRBJ1-4, with D possibly being TRBD1 (6 bases). CDR1 and CDR2 (germline): MDHEN, SYDVKM. There are 16 residues in the CDR3. The V gene lost 4 bases and the J gene lost 8 bases, with 20 bases spanning the gap. The CDR3 sequence: CASSSGALTGAEKLFF. The CDR3 DNA follows: TGTGCCAGCAGTTCGGGAGCCCTGACAGGAGCCGAAAAACTGTTTTTT. Together with reference TRBV28 and TRBJ1-4, the CDR3 gives the full variable domain: DVKVTQSSRYLVKRTGEKVFLECVQDMDHENMFWYRQDPGLGLRLIYFSYDVKMKEKGDIPEGYSVSREKKERFSLILESASTNQTSMYLCASSSGALTGAEKLFFGSGTQLSVL.

The chain combines TRBV6-5 with TRBJ1-1; 7 bases are shared with TRBD1. J was trimmed by 5 bases and V by 5 bases; bases with no gene match: 5. Germline lookup yields CDR1 MNHEY and CDR2 SVGAGI. The CDR3 consists of 13 residues. The CDR3, as DNA: TGTGCCAGCAGTCCGGACAGGAGGACTGAAGCTTTCTTT. Translation: CASSPDRRTEAFF.

V usage is TRBV13 and J usage is TRBJ2-1; D is possibly TRBD2 (5 bases). The CDR3 spans 17 residues. Germline V gene data show CDR1 as PRHDT and CDR2 as FYEKMQ (reference sequence). V dropped 0 bases and J dropped 4 bases, with 16 bases sitting between them. In DNA form, the CDR3 reads TGTGCCAGCAGCTTAGGCCCCCAAAGAGAGGGTTACAATGAGCAGTTCTTC. Protein sequence: CASSLGPQREGYNEQFF.

The chain carries TRBV11-2 and TRBJ2-6; 9 bases are a match to TRBD1. The CDR3 loop spans 18 amino acids. The V gene's germline CDR1 is SGHAT and CDR2 FQNNGV. After removal of 5 bases from V and 1 base from J, the junction contained 9 bases not matched to a gene. DNA of the CDR3: TGTGCCAGCAGCCTTACCGGGACAGGGTATTCTGGGGCCAACGTCCTGACTTTC. Its translation: CASSLTGTGYSGANVLTF. The whole variable domain, filled in from reference TRBV11-2 and TRBJ2-6, reads EAGVAQSPRYKIIEKRQSVAFWCNPISGHATLYWYQQILGQGPKLLIQFQNNGVVDDSQLPKDRFSAERLKGVDSTLKIQPAKLEDSAVYLCASSLTGTGYSGANVLTFGAGSRLTVL.

The V gene is TRBV28, the J gene TRBJ2-7, with D maybe TRBD1 (6 bases). V dropped 6 bases and J dropped 2 bases, with 14 bases sitting between them. From germline, CDR1 is MDHEN and CDR2 SYDVKM. The CDR3 loop spans 14 amino acids. In DNA, the CDR3 is TGTGCCAGCAGGGGGGCAGGGTGGACCTACGAGCAGTACTTC. Its translation is CASRGAGWTYEQYF. The entire variable domain, with the rest obtained from reference TRBV28 and TRBJ2-7, is as follows: DVKVTQSSRYLVKRTGEKVFLECVQDMDHENMFWYRQDPGLGLRLIYFSYDVKMKEKGDIPEGYSVSREKKERFSLILESASTNQTSMYLCASRGAGWTYEQYFGPGTRLTVT.

The chain uses TRBV6-6 and TRBJ1-3, with a weak D call TRBD1 (6 bases). The CDR3 length is 16 residues. The V end lost 3 bases, the J end lost 2 bases, and 14 bases lay between the germline ends. Germline lookup yields CDR1 MNHNY and CDR2 SVGAGI (reference sequence). The CDR3 protein is CASSYLGAGTGNTIYF. Written as DNA, the CDR3 is TGTGCCAGCAGTTATTTGGGGGCGGGGACTGGAAACACCATATATTTT.

V gene TRBV6-6 combines with J gene TRBJ1-6; TRBD1 aligns across 10 bases. With V trimmed by 6 bases and J by 7 bases, 6 bases remained unmatched. Germline V gene sequence: CDR1 MNHNY, CDR2 SVGAGI (reference sequence). The CDR3 length is 15 residues. The CDR3 coding sequence is TGTGCCAGCAGCTCCGGACAGGGGGGGAATTCACCCCTCCACTTT. Protein sequence: CASSSGQGGNSPLHF.